This TCR beta chain stems from a study of cytomegalovirus exposure and HLA in healthy donors. Study results and limitations: Accurate predictions that matched the HLA-A and HLA-B alleles of most subjects were reportedly made from TCR beta sequences. Later on, an analysis showed TCR association rates differing by HLA locus, with DRB1 the most and HLA-C the fewest.

The PCR used 60 Vbeta and 13 Jbeta primers. Some clones are missing from TCRdb's copy, which holds only in-frame ones; the method was immunoSEQ multiplex PCR. Of around 200,000 clones in the sample, around four fifths are singletons; the top ten hold roughly 2.5%. Per germline, CDR1 SGHRS and CDR2 YFSETQ. Trimming at V came to 2 bases and at J to 3 bases, leaving 4 bases not matched to a gene. The CDR3 is 15 residues long. Notes on this clone: Its antigen is unidentified.

The source material was PBMCs. The V and J genes are TRBV5-1 and TRBJ2-1; 8 bases line up with TRBD1. This receptor was obtained from an older woman in good health and CMV-seropositive. The chain's CDR3 is CASSLIGQGYNEQFF. In nucleotides, the CDR3 is TGCGCCAGCAGCTTAATTGGACAGGGCTACAATGAGCAGTTCTTC.